The 5 T cell receptor beta chains given below trace back to one sample, sequenced in a study of blood T cell repertoires in COVID-19. Profiling relied on immunoSEQ multiplex PCR, and the TCRdb table lists in-frame clones only, not all of them. The sample has 350,000 to 450,000 clones; around 87% are singletons. The material sequenced was peripheral blood. Receptor source: a woman aged 55-70 years with COVID-19, enrolled during active disease.

This chain joins TRBV27 and TRBJ1-2; 8 nucleotides match TRBD1. CDR3 length: 14 residues. Per germline, CDR1 MNHEY and CDR2 SMNVEV (reference sequence). J lost 8 bases, V lost 6 bases, and 11 bases had no gene match. DNA for the CDR3: TGTGCCAGCAGCCAAAGGACAGGGAGGGACGGCTACACCTTC. Translating it yields CASSQRTGRDGYTF.

V and J are TRBV6-5 and TRBJ1-1, with 7 nucleotides matching TRBD1. The CDR3 sequence is 14 residues long. Germline lookup yields CDR1 MNHEY and CDR2 SVGAGI. This CDR3 is CGSTAQGGFTEAFF. CDR3 bases: TGTGGGTCGACGGCTCAGGGGGGTTTCACTGAAGCTTTCTTT.

The rearrangement links TRBV9 to TRBJ1-5; tentative D call: TRBD1 (6 bases). Trimming took off 0 bases at V and 0 bases at J, with 16 bases between the two ends. CDR1 and CDR2 from the germline V gene are SGDLS and YYNGEE. The CDR3 totals 18 residues. The DNA of the CDR3 is TGTGCCAGCAGCGTAGGATTGGGGGCAGACGGTAGCAATCAGCCCCAGCATTTT. It codes for CASSVGLGADGSNQPQHF.

The rearrangement joins TRBV29-1 to TRBJ2-5, with 10 bases lining up with TRBD1. With V trimmed by 5 bases and J by 2 bases, 14 bases remained unmatched. This CDR3 comprises 17 residues. Germline values: CDR1 SQVTM, CDR2 ANQGSEA. CDR3: CSVPGQGPSWVQETQYF. For the CDR3, the DNA is TGCAGCGTTCCGGGACAGGGGCCCTCGTGGGTACAAGAGACCCAGTACTTC.

The chain joins TRBV9 to TRBJ1-1; maybe TRBD1 (5 bases). CDR1 and CDR2 (germline): SGDLS, YYNGEE. The CDR3 is 15 residues long. V gave up 1 base and J gave up 1 base, with 11 bases separating them. Here the CDR3 reads CASSVSPQGNTEAFF. CDR3 sequence (DNA): TGTGCCAGCAGCGTATCTCCCCAGGGGAACACTGAAGCTTTCTTT.